Shown below are 9 T cell receptor beta chains from a single sample sequenced in a study of beta chain features in type 1 diabetes. These receptors' antigens are unknown. Study results and caveats: TCRB CDR3 length was moderately but significantly reduced in all four CD4+ subsets of Type 1 diabetes patients.

Reverse transcription of all isolated RNA meant that expressed TCRB transcripts were sequenced. Repertoires were generated with immunoSEQ multiplex PCR, while TCRdb's copy carries only in-frame clones and drops some. Counted here are over 600,000 clones, roughly an eighth occurring once; the ten biggest clones make up 0.095% to 0.15%. What was sequenced was naive CD4+ T cells from blood. The source of these receptors is a man aged 25 to 40 with type 1 diabetes.

A few counts support this clone. This chain links TRBV5-4 with TRBJ2-1, with 7 bases aligning to TRBD2. This CDR3 contains 15 residues. The junction had 6 bases not matched to a gene; V was cut back by 4 bases and J by 2 bases. Germline loops: CDR1 SGHNT, CDR2 YYREEE (reference sequence). The CDR3 DNA reads TGTGCCAGCAGCACCCCGGGGGGAGCCTACAATGAGCAGTTCTTC. Translating it yields CASSTPGGAYNEQFF.

The chain recombines TRBV7-8 with TRBJ2-7, with D maybe TRBD1 (6 bases). V lost 1 base to trimming and J lost 6 bases, with 13 bases between them. The CDR3 sequence is 14 residues long. The germline V gene encodes CDR1 SGHVS and CDR2 FQNEAQ. CDR3 loop: CASSLDRATGEQYF. The CDR3 nucleotides are TGTGCCAGCAGCTTAGATAGGGCGACAGGCGAGCAGTACTTC.

This clone occurred a few times. Different DNA sequences within this sample yield the same CDR3. The chain links TRBV2 to TRBJ2-5; a possible D gene is TRBD1 (6 bases). CDR1 is SNHLY and CDR2 is FYNNEI in the germline V gene. The CDR3 is made up of 13 amino acids. Trimming removed 4 bases from V and 3 bases from J, with 9 bases in between. The CDR3 spells CASSASGEETQYF. Written as DNA, the CDR3 is TGTGCCAGCAGTGCTTCAGGGGAAGAGACCCAGTACTTC. Based on the CDR3 plus reference TRBV2 and TRBJ2-5, the full variable domain is EPEVTQTPSHQVTQMGQEVILRCVPISNHLYFYWYRQILGQKVEFLVSFYNNEISEKSEIFDDQFSVERPDGSNFTLKIRSTKLEDSAMYFCASSASGEETQYFGPGTRLLVL.

The chain couples TRBV4-3 to TRBJ1-6; no clear D. Per germline, CDR1 LGHNA and CDR2 YSLEER. V was trimmed by 2 bases and J by 9 bases, leaving 5 bases between them. The CDR3 has 12 residues. In DNA, the CDR3 is TGCGCCAGCAGCCAACAAGGTTCACCCCTCCACTTT. Encoded protein: CASSQQGSPLHF.

This clone was picked up a small number of times. V gene TRBV2 combines with J gene TRBJ1-2; a possible D gene is TRBD1 (5 bases). Germline CDR1 reads SNHLY; CDR2 reads FYNNEI. The CDR3 covers 14 residues. V was cut by 8 bases and J by 0 bases, with 13 bases left in between. The CDR3: CASGRDGSNYGYTF. CDR3 in DNA: TGTGCCAGCGGGAGGGACGGGTCTAACTATGGCTACACCTTC.

This clone was observed a few times. The CDR3 DNA reads as TGTGCCAGCAGTGGCGACAGTGGCTACACCTTC. This gives the protein CASSGDSGYTF. The chain couples TRBV28 to TRBJ1-2, with D perhaps TRBD1 (5 bases). The germline gives CDR1 MDHEN, CDR2 SYDVKM. The germline V and J ends were trimmed by 5 bases and 7 bases, with 8 bases remaining between them. There are 11 residues in the CDR3.

The V and J genes are TRBV7-7 and TRBJ1-4; D remains unclear. CDR3 size: 13 residues. The V and J ends lost 1 base and 5 bases respectively, with 5 bases between them. Looked up from germline, CDR1 is SSHAT and CDR2 is FNYEAQ (reference sequence). The CDR3 reads CASSLVENEKLFF. In nucleotides, the CDR3 is TGTGCCAGCAGCTTAGTGGAGAATGAAAAACTGTTTTTT. Drawing the rest from reference TRBV7-7 and TRBJ1-4, the complete variable domain is GAGVSQSPRYKVTKRGQDVTLRCDPISSHATLYWYQQALGQGPEFLTYFNYEAQPDKSGLPSDRFSAERPEGSISTLTIQRTEQRDSAMYRCASSLVENEKLFFGSGTQLSVL.

The rearrangement joins TRBV30 to TRBJ2-5, with 15 bases fitting TRBD2. V shed 3 bases, J shed 5 bases, and the junction held 7 bases outside the gene matches. In germline, CDR1 is GTSNPN, CDR2 SVGIG (reference sequence). CDR3 length equals 16 residues. The CDR3 here is CAWSLGLAGGRETQYF. The CDR3 nucleotides read TGTGCCTGGAGCCTGGGACTAGCGGGGGGACGGGAGACCCAGTACTTC.

The chain employs TRBV5-1 and TRBJ2-7; 7 bases are shared with TRBD1. The CDR3 extends over 15 amino acids. Trimming removed 0 bases from V and 3 bases from J; junction bases left unmatched: 6. The V gene's germline CDR1 is SGHRS and CDR2 YFSETQ. The CDR3 loop reads CASSLGGDSFYEQYF. CDR3 DNA sequence: TGCGCCAGCAGCTTGGGAGGGGACAGCTTCTACGAGCAGTACTTC.